Listed below are T cell receptor beta chains from one sample, sequenced in a study of sequential checkpoint blockade in melanoma. Only in-frame clones appear in the TCRdb table, and some are missing; sequencing was by immunoSEQ multiplex PCR. The sample yields 3,800 or so clones, roughly three fifths seen once. Sequences were derived from CD8+ T cells sorted from blood (inferred from file names), sampled from a patient given nivolumab and ipilimumab in sequence. These TCRs come from a human donor with melanoma. Both conserved end residues are part of each CDR3. The D gene is left open where the match is weak. The size field is filled for only some rows; it gives once, few, many or a size class.

TRBJ2-7,TRBD1,-,TRBV10-1,TGCGCCAGCACTACCCTTCCGGGACAGGGAGCCTACGAGCAGTACTTC,CASTTLPGQGAYEQYF
TRBJ2-7,TRBD2,few,TRBV19,TGTGCCAGTAGCCCCCTAGCGGGTGAACTCTACGAGCAGTACTTC,CASSPLAGELYEQYF
TRBJ2-5,-,-,TRBV4-2,TGTGCCAGCAGCCAAGATGGGGGGACTTGGAAGACCCAGTACTTC,CASSQDGGTWKTQYF
TRBJ2-3,-,-,TRBV19,TGTGCCACACAGGACATCCAAGGGCCAGATACGCAGTATTTT,CATQDIQGPDTQYF
TRBJ1-2,TRBD1,-,TRBV15,TGTGCCACCAATCAGGGGGGTAACTATGGCTACACCTTC,CATNQGGNYGYTF
TRBJ2-3,TRBD1,-,TRBV6-5,TGTGCCAGCAGTTACGGGACAGGGGGCGCAGATACGCAGTATTTT,CASSYGTGGADTQYF
TRBJ2-3,TRBD2,-,TRBV2,TGTGCCAGCAGGAATAACCTGCTAGCGGGGGCCTCTCTACTCACAGATACGCAGTATTTT,CASRNNLLAGASLLTDTQYF
TRBJ1-4,-,once,TRBV2,TGTGCCAGCAGTGAAGGGGGCAGGCTTTTTAATGAAAAACTGTTTTTT,CASSEGGRLFNEKLFF
TRBJ2-1,TRBD2,few,TRBV19,TGTGCCAGTACCCCCTACTCCCGGACTAGCGGGGTCCACAATGAGCAGTTCTTC,CASTPYSRTSGVHNEQFF
TRBJ2-5,-,-,TRBV27,TGTGCCAGCAGTTTAGCAATAGCGGACCCCCTAGAGACCCAGTACTTC,CASSLAIADPLETQYF
TRBJ1-1,-,-,TRBV4-1,TGCGCCAGCAGCCAAGGGCAGTCAAACACTGAAGCTTTCTTT,CASSQGQSNTEAFF
TRBJ2-7,-,once,TRBV4-1,TGCGCCAGCAGCCACCTTACAGGGAGTGAGCAGTACTTC,CASSHLTGSEQYF
TRBJ2-7,-,-,TRBV6-1,TGTGCCAGCAAGGGGGAGGGCGTTACCTACGAGCAGTACTTC,CASKGEGVTYEQYF
TRBJ1-1,-,few,TRBV4-3,TGCGCCAGCAGCCAAGTTTGGGATGGAGGCACTGAAGCTTTCTTT,CASSQVWDGGTEAFF
TRBJ2-7,-,-,TRBV9,TGTGCCAGCAGCGTAGGCCAGGGCGACGAGCAGTACTTC,CASSVGQGDEQYF
TRBJ1-1,-,-,TRBV15,TGTGCCACCAGCAGAGGGGACACCAACGGGGAAGCTTTCTTT,CATSRGDTNGEAFF
TRBJ2-6,-,-,TRBV30,TGTGCCTGGAGTCCAGGGGCTGGGGCCAACGTCCTGACTTTC,CAWSPGAGANVLTF
TRBJ2-3,TRBD1,medium-sized,TRBV9,TGTGCCAGCAGCAACGGACAGGGGGGTGGCACAGATACGCAGTATTTT,CASSNGQGGGTDTQYF
TRBJ2-1,-,-,TRBV29-1,TGCAGCGTTGTCGGGGGGCAGCAGTTCTTC,CSVVGGQQFF
TRBJ2-2,-,-,TRBV6-1,TGTGCCAGCAGTGAGTCGGGGGAACCCGGGGAGCTGTTTTTT,CASSESGEPGELFF
TRBJ1-2,-,few,TRBV28,TGTGCCAGCAGTTTAATGGGGGGGGCGAACTATGGCTACACCTTC,CASSLMGGANYGYTF
TRBJ2-2,-,once,TRBV7-2,TGTGCCAGCAGCTTAGCGTGGGCCTACACTGGGGAGCTGTTTTTT,CASSLAWAYTGELFF
TRBJ2-7,TRBD2,-,TRBV27,TGTGCCAGCAGTCCGTCTAGCGGGGAGATCTCCTACGAGCAGTACTTC,CASSPSSGEISYEQYF
TRBJ2-5,-,few,TRBV5-1,TGCGCCAGCAGCTTGGAGACAGTAGAGACCCAGTACTTC,CASSLETVETQYF
TRBJ2-4,TRBD1,few,TRBV7-9,TGTGCCAGCACCAAAGACAGGGAATCCCTCAGGGACATTCAGTACTTC,CASTKDRESLRDIQYF
TRBJ2-7,TRBD1,-,TRBV28,TGTGCCAGCACCCCCGACAGGGAAGGTTACCCCTACGAGCAGTACTTC,CASTPDREGYPYEQYF
TRBJ2-2,-,-,TRBV4-1,TGCGCCAGCAGCCAAGCTGGTGGGCCCGGGGAGCTGTTTTTT,CASSQAGGPGELFF
TRBJ2-5,TRBD1,-,TRBV30,TGTGCCTGGAGTGGGGACAGGGGGCCTCAAGAGACCCAGTACTTC,CAWSGDRGPQETQYF
TRBJ2-2,TRBD2,-,TRBV4-2,TGTGCCAGCAGCCAAGGGACTAGTTCCGCCGGGGAGCTGTTTTTT,CASSQGTSSAGELFF
TRBJ2-1,TRBD2,-,TRBV9,TGTGCCAGCAGCCTAGGGGCTAGCGGGATCTACAATGAGCAGTTCTTC,CASSLGASGIYNEQFF
TRBJ2-7,-,-,TRBV4-2,TGTGCCAGCAGCCCCCGGCTAGCGACAAATCCAGAGGTATCCTACGAGCAGTACTTC,CASSPRLATNPEVSYEQYF
TRBJ1-1,TRBD1,-,TRBV14,TGTGCCAGCAGCCAATTCACCGGGACAGGGGGCAACACTGAAGCTTTCTTT,CASSQFTGTGGNTEAFF
TRBJ1-1,-,-,TRBV27,TGTGCCAGCAGTTTATCTGGCGGATTGAACACTGAAGCTTTCTTT,CASSLSGGLNTEAFF
TRBJ1-4,-,once,TRBV6-6,TGTGCCAGCAGGAGAGGGGGAGAGTACTATGAAAAACTGTTTTTT,CASRRGGEYYEKLFF
TRBJ1-2,-,-,TRBV5-6,TGTGCCAGCAGCTTAGCGCAGTATGGCTACACCTTC,CASSLAQYGYTF
TRBJ2-7,TRBD1,-,TRBV7-9,TGTGCCAGCAGCTCCACGATGGACAGGGACTACGAGCAGTACTTC,CASSSTMDRDYEQYF
TRBJ2-7,-,-,TRBV13,TGTGCCAGCAGCTTCGCCAGGGCCTACGAGCAGTACTTC,CASSFARAYEQYF
TRBJ1-4,-,few,TRBV21-1,TGTGCCAGCAGCAAACACAACTCCGGGACAGGGGGAACTAATGAAAAACTGTTTTTT,CASSKHNSGTGGTNEKLFF
TRBJ1-3,-,few,TRBV4-2,TGTGCCAGCAGCGTGGATTCAGGGTCCTCTGGAAACACCATATATTTT,CASSVDSGSSGNTIYF
TRBJ2-1,TRBD2,-,TRBV20-1,TGCAGTGCTACAAGTAGCGGGGAGCAGTTCTTC,CSATSSGEQFF
TRBJ1-1,-,-,TRBV6-5,TGTGCCAGCAGTACAGGGAACACTGAAGCTTTCTTT,CASSTGNTEAFF